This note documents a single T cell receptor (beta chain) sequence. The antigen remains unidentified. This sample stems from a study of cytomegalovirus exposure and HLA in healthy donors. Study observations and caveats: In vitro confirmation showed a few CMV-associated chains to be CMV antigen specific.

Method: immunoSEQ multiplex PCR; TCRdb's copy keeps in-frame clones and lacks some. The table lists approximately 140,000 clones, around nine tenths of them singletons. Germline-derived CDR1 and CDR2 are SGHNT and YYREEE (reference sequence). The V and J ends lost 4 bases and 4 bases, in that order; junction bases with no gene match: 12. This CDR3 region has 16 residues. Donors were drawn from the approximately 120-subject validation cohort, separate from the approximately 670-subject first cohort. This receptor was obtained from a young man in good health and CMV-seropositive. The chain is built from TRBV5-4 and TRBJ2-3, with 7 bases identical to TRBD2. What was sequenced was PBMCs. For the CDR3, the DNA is TGTGCCAGCAGCCAAACAGCGGGACTCTCCGCAGATACGCAGTATTTT. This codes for CASSQTAGLSADTQYF.